One and the same sample provided the 23 T cell receptor beta chains below, sequenced in a study of T cell responses to AZD1222 COVID-19 vaccine. TCRdb's copy holds only in-frame clones and misses some; the assay was immunoSEQ multiplex PCR. The data contain 70,000 to 90,000 clones, over 75% of them singletons. This specimen consisted of peripheral blood, obtained 28 days after the second AZD1222 dose. The receptors here all came from an adult who received the AZD1222 COVID-19 vaccine.

This clone was counted between two and nine times. The chain recombines TRBV5-5 with TRBJ1-2; D may be TRBD1 (5 bases). Germline loops: CDR1 SGHKS, CDR2 YYEKEE (reference sequence). The V end was cut by 3 bases, the J end by 4 bases, with 7 bases between. The CDR3 covers 12 residues. The CDR3 sequence: CASSSGGYGYTF. CDR3 coding DNA: TGTGCCAGCAGCTCTGGGGGCTATGGCTACACCTTC.

The chain has TRBV3-1 (or the pseudogene TRBV3-2) and TRBJ1-2, with a tentative D call TRBD1 (6 bases). Germline loops: CDR1 LGHDT, CDR2 YNNKEL (reference sequence). The V and J ends lost 6 bases and 4 bases respectively, with 9 bases between them. CDR3 size: 12 residues. The CDR3 sequence is CASRQQGYGYTF. The CDR3 nucleotides read TGTGCCAGCAGACAACAGGGCTATGGCTACACCTTC.

The J gene is TRBJ2-7, the V gene TRBV6-5; 8 nucleotides line up with TRBD1. The length of the CDR3 is 14 residues. V shed 6 bases and J 2 bases; nucleotides not matched to a gene: 6. CDR1 MNHEY and CDR2 SVGAGI come from the germline V gene. The CDR3 loop reads CASRGGTGTYEQYV. As DNA, the CDR3 is TGTGCCAGCAGAGGGGGGACAGGCACCTACGAGCAGTACGTC.

This rearrangement joins TRBV2 to TRBJ1-1; D might be TRBD1 (5 bases). The V and J ends lost 3 bases and 4 bases respectively, with 9 bases between them. The CDR3 spans 13 residues. The germline V gene has CDR1 SNHLY and CDR2 FYNNEI. The CDR3 DNA is TGTGCCAGCAGTGACAACAGGCTCACTGAAGCTTTCTTT. It is translated as CASSDNRLTEAFF.

By sample fraction, this clone is large (0.1 to 1%). The genes are TRBV6-1 and TRBJ1-5; TRBD1 is a possible D gene (6 bases). This CDR3 is built from 17 residues. Germline V lookup: CDR1 MNHNS, CDR2 SASEGT. V shed 0 bases and J shed 4 bases, with 16 bases lying between them. CDR3 in DNA: TGTGCCAGCAGTGAAGCGATAGCCGGGGGCAATAATCAGCCCCAGCATTTT. This translates into CASSEAIAGGNNQPQHF.

J is TRBJ2-2 and V is TRBV5-1; 8 bases align to TRBD1. The germline V gene has CDR1 SGHRS and CDR2 YFSETQ. Trimming removed 4 bases from V and 1 base from J; junction bases left unmatched: 3. The length of the CDR3 is 15 residues. CDR3 DNA: TGCGCCAGCAGCCAACAGGGGGGGAACACCGGGGAGCTGTTTTTT. Its protein product is CASSQQGGNTGELFF.

The chain couples TRBV28 to TRBJ2-2, with 8 bases that match TRBD2. This CDR3 comprises 12 residues. Germline V CDR1 and CDR2: MDHEN, SYDVKM. V was clipped by 10 bases and J by 7 bases; unmatched bases: 5. CDR3 amino acids: CATSGLGGELFF. DNA for the CDR3: TGTGCCACTAGCGGGCTAGGCGGGGAGCTGTTTTTT.

This clone was found once. The V gene is TRBV27, the J gene TRBJ1-5; D may be TRBD1 (5 bases). The CDR3 sequence is 14 residues long. Germline CDR1 and CDR2: MNHEY and SMNVEV (reference sequence). The V and J ends lost 2 bases and 5 bases respectively, with 10 bases between them. CDR3 region: CASSLRAGHQPQHF. The DNA of the CDR3 is TGTGCCAGCAGTTTAAGGGCAGGGCATCAGCCCCAGCATTTT.

The chain combines TRBV7-9 with TRBJ1-4, with a tentative D call TRBD1 (5 bases). V was cut by 4 bases and J by 2 bases, with 17 bases left in between. The V gene's germline CDR1 is SEHNR and CDR2 FQNEAQ (reference sequence). This CDR3 is built from 17 residues. The CDR3 sequence is CASSSSGKGGTNEKLFF. The CDR3, as DNA: TGTGCCAGCAGCTCCTCAGGGAAGGGTGGGACTAATGAAAAACTGTTTTTT.

The V and J genes are TRBV27 and TRBJ2-6; D might be TRBD1 or TRBD2, each matching 6 bases. Trimming took 8 bases from V and 3 from J, leaving 8 bases between them. This CDR3 is 13 amino acids long. Germline assignment: CDR1 MNHEY and CDR2 SMNVEV (reference sequence). The CDR3 DNA reads as TGTGCCAGCCGGGGGCATGGGGCCAACGTCCTGACTTTC. It specifies CASRGHGANVLTF.

Written as DNA, the CDR3 is TGTGCCAGCTCACCTTACGGGGCAGGGTCCACAGATACGCAGTATTTT. Translation: CASSPYGAGSTDTQYF. The V and J genes are TRBV18 and TRBJ2-3; D possibly matches TRBD1 or TRBD2 (5 bases each). The V gene's germline CDR1 is KGHSH and CDR2 LQKENI. This CDR3 spans 16 amino acids. Trimming took off 3 bases at V and 2 bases at J, with 15 bases between the two ends.

This clone was detected a few times. V usage is TRBV6-1 and J usage is TRBJ1-5; D is uncertain. The germline V gene has CDR1 MNHNS and CDR2 SASEGT. V was trimmed by 1 base and J by 4 bases, leaving 5 bases between them. CDR3 size: 13 residues. CDR3 nucleotide sequence: TGTGCCAGCAGTGAAGTCGAGAATCAGCCCCAGCATTTT. It encodes CASSEVENQPQHF.

This clone was seen a handful of times. The genes are TRBV1 and TRBJ1-5. TRBV1 counts as a pseudogene. The CDR3 contains 15 residues. The chain's CDR3 is CTSSQDCRDHQPQHF. The CDR3 region has the DNA TGCACCAGCAGCCAAGATTGCAGGGACCATCAGCCCCAGCATTTT.

This clone was found once. This rearrangement joins TRBV2 to TRBJ1-1; D is perhaps TRBD1 (6 bases). Germline V gene lookup returns CDR1 SNHLY and CDR2 FYNNEI. CDR3 length: 14 residues. V was pared by 8 bases and J by 4 bases, with 17 bases between. The CDR3, as DNA: TGTGCCAGCCGACAACAGGGAGGAGGCACTGAAGCTTTCTTT. This codes for CASRQQGGGTEAFF.

The chain has TRBV3-1 (or the pseudogene TRBV3-2) and TRBJ1-3; D gene unclear. The CDR3 contains 14 residues. CDR1 is LGHDT and CDR2 is YNNKEL in the germline V gene (reference sequence). V lost 7 bases, J lost 0 bases, and 10 bases lay in between. The CDR3 loop is CASNLRSSGNTIYF. The CDR3 region has the DNA TGTGCCAGCAACCTCAGGAGCTCTGGAAACACCATATATTTT.

The V gene is TRBV18, the J gene TRBJ1-2; tentatively, D is TRBD1 (6 bases). This CDR3 spans 14 amino acids. V dropped 1 base and J dropped 8 bases, with 14 bases sitting between them. The germline V gene encodes CDR1 KGHSH and CDR2 LQKENI. As DNA, the CDR3 is TGTGCCAGCTCACCACGACAGGCCCTTATCGGCTACACCTTC. It is translated as CASSPRQALIGYTF.

Notes on this clone: One end of the junction does not line up with germline, which may come from a read error. This rearrangement joins TRBV29-1 to TRBJ2-7; TRBD1 aligns across 12 bases. The CDR3 runs to 14 residues. The V gene's germline CDR1 is SQVTM and CDR2 ANQGSEA. In DNA, the CDR3 is TGCAGCGTGGAAGGGACAGGGGGCATCTACGAGCAGTACTTC. It yields the protein CSVEGTGGIYEQYF.

Remarks on this clone: Other DNA sequences within the sample encode an identical CDR3. The chain combines TRBV5-1 with TRBJ2-2, with no clear D. Germline V gene data show CDR1 as SGHRS and CDR2 as YFSETQ. CDR3 length: 12 amino acids. Trimming left V 0 bases short and J 5 bases short, with 2 bases between. In nucleotides, the CDR3 is TGCGCCAGCAGCTTGGAGACCGGGGAGCTGTTTTTT. It codes for CASSLETGELFF.

CDR3 sequence (DNA): TGTGCCTGGAGTGTACTCCGTAGGGGGTCTTCTGGAAACACCATATATTTT. This encodes CAWSVLRRGSSGNTIYF. This chain connects TRBV30 to TRBJ1-3, with a weak D call TRBD1 (6 bases). Per germline, CDR1 GTSNPN and CDR2 SVGIG (reference sequence). Trimming removed 0 bases at V and 1 base at J, with 16 bases between. This CDR3 has 17 amino acids.

The chain combines TRBV7-2 with TRBJ2-7; D not resolved. Germline V gene lookup returns CDR1 SGHTA and CDR2 FQGNSA. The V gene lost 1 base and the J gene lost 7 bases, with 8 bases spanning the gap. CDR3 length equals 12 residues. CDR3 sequence reads: CASSLDLGEQYF. DNA for the CDR3: TGTGCCAGCAGCTTAGACTTGGGTGAGCAGTACTTC.

The V gene is TRBV6-2 or TRBV6-3, the J gene TRBJ1-6, with unresolved D. V dropped 2 bases and J dropped 7 bases, with 6 bases sitting between them. Germline CDR1 reads MNHEY; CDR2 reads SVGEGT. This CDR3 region has 13 residues. The CDR3 here is CASSYGSNSPLHF. CDR3 coding DNA: TGTGCCAGCAGTTACGGGTCGAATTCACCCCTCCACTTT.

This chain connects TRBV3-1 (or the pseudogene TRBV3-2) to TRBJ1-2; D is possibly TRBD1 (6 bases). CDR1 LGHDT and CDR2 YNNKEL come from the germline V gene (reference sequence). V lost 0 bases, J lost 10 bases, and 9 bases lay in between. The CDR3 sequence is 12 residues long. The chain's CDR3 is CASSQEGGSYTF. Written as DNA, the CDR3 is TGTGCCAGCAGCCAAGAAGGGGGATCCTACACCTTC.

This chain connects TRBV7-2 to TRBJ1-2, with 10 bases lining up with TRBD1. Germline V gene sequence: CDR1 SGHTA, CDR2 FQGNSA. The CDR3 has 14 amino acids. Trimming cost V 1 base and J 6 bases; bases outside gene matches: 2. This CDR3 is CASSLVGTGDGYTF. The DNA of the CDR3 is TGTGCCAGCAGCTTAGTCGGGACAGGGGATGGCTACACCTTC.